The 16 T cell receptor beta chains below were found in one sample sequenced in a study of response to subunit inactivated influenza vaccine. Via MiXCR, TCRdb re-called the RT-PCR reads, giving one row per CDR3 protein. The sample shows 430,000 or so distinct CDR3 sequences, 9.5% to 13% of them seen only once. The sequencing here drew on PBMCs from blood, taken roughly 6 weeks after vaccination. The receptors derive from a middle-aged man who received an inactivated influenza vaccine.

CDR3 nucleotides: TGCAGTGCTTACCCTTCATCGGGACAGGGGATAGATACGCAGTATTTT. Amino acid sequence: CSAYPSSGQGIDTQYF. The V and J genes are TRBV20-1 and TRBJ2-3; 10 nucleotides agree with TRBD1. CDR1 and CDR2 from the germline V gene are DFQATT and SNEGSKA (reference sequence). The CDR3 spans 16 residues. After removal of 5 bases from V and 5 bases from J, the junction contained 13 bases not matched to a gene.

The chain combines TRBV5-1 with TRBJ1-3; no definite D call. V was shortened by 7 bases and J by 4 bases, with 9 bases between the two germline ends. Germline V CDR1 and CDR2: SGHRS, YFSETQ. There are 12 residues in the CDR3. CDR3 DNA sequence: TGCGCCAGCCAGTTTCGGGGAAACACCATATATTTT. It specifies CASQFRGNTIYF. Full variable domain (missing parts from reference TRBV5-1 and TRBJ1-3): KAGVTQTPRYLIKTRGQQVTLSCSPISGHRSVSWYQQTPGQGLQFLFEYFSETQRNKGNFPGRFSGRQFSNSRSEMNVSTLELGDSALYLCASQFRGNTIYFGEGSWLTVV.

This clonotype has just a few counts. The chain couples TRBV11-3 to TRBJ2-1; D may be TRBD2 (5 bases). From germline, CDR1 is SGHNT and CDR2 YENEEA. Trimming shortened V by 8 bases and J by 5 bases, and 7 bases separated the two germline ends. The CDR3 loop spans 11 amino acids. This CDR3 is CASAGDNEQFF. The CDR3 bases are TGTGCCAGCGCCGGGGACAATGAGCAGTTCTTC.

This clonotype was counted many times. V gene TRBV15 combines with J gene TRBJ2-1; 7 bases are shared with TRBD2. This CDR3 has 13 amino acids. The germline V gene encodes CDR1 LNHNV and CDR2 YYDKDF (reference sequence). After removal of 3 bases from V and 12 bases from J, the junction contained 8 bases not matched to a gene. DNA for the CDR3: TGTGCCACCAGCAGCCTGGGAGGGTCGAGGCAGTTCTTC. Its translation is CATSSLGGSRQFF.

The table lists this clonotype with a few counts. This sequence joins TRBV3-1 and TRBJ2-1, with 12 positions matching TRBD2. The V gene end was trimmed by 3 bases and the J gene end by 8 bases; junction bases not matched to a gene: 5. The CDR3 is 15 amino acids. The germline CDR1 and CDR2 sequences are LGHDT and YNNKEL (reference sequence). The CDR3 region has the DNA TGTGCCAGCAGCCATAGCGGACTAGCGGGGTATGAGCAGTTCTTC. It is translated as CASSHSGLAGYEQFF.

This clonotype occurred a few times. The chain carries TRBV6-1 and TRBJ2-3, with D possibly being TRBD2 (6 bases). Per the germline V gene, CDR1 is MNHNS and CDR2 is SASEGT. V gave up 5 bases and J gave up 2 bases, with 17 bases separating them. The CDR3 contains 16 residues. CDR3 DNA sequence: TGTGCCAGCAGTCGTCAGGCGCGGGGACCCACAGATACGCAGTATTTT. This encodes CASSRQARGPTDTQYF.

This clonotype was recorded a few times. V is TRBV21-1 and J is TRBJ1-1. TRBV21-1 is designated a pseudogene. This CDR3 spans 16 amino acids. In DNA, the CDR3 is TGTGCCAGCAGCCCCCCCGGGCCTTCCGGGAACACTGAAGCTTTCTTT. Translating gives CASSPPGPSGNTEAFF.

This clonotype occurred many times. This rearrangement joins TRBV5-6 to TRBJ2-5, with D tentatively TRBD2 (5 bases). Between the trimmed V and J ends, which lost 0 bases and 1 base, there was a span of 10 bases. CDR1 and CDR2 (germline): SGHDT, YYEEEE. The CDR3 runs to 15 residues. CDR3 nucleotide sequence: TGTGCCAGCAGCTTGGTCGCGGGTTCCCAAGAGACCCAGTACTTC. The encoded protein is CASSLVAGSQETQYF.

This chain links TRBV20-1 with TRBJ1-5; D call uncertain. Trimming shortened V by 4 bases and J by 0 bases, and 19 bases separated the two germline ends. The germline V gene has CDR1 DFQATT and CDR2 SNEGSKA (reference sequence). The CDR3 covers 17 residues. The CDR3 nucleotides read TGCAGTGCTATCAAATCAGCGGGCACTTATAGCAATCAGCCCCAGCATTTT. It is translated as CSAIKSAGTYSNQPQHF.

The chain couples TRBV7-9 to TRBJ2-5; D remains unclear. The length of the CDR3 is 14 residues. V was shortened by 0 bases and J by 3 bases, with 8 bases between the two germline ends. CDR1 and CDR2 (germline): SEHNR, FQNEAQ (reference sequence). CDR3 sequence reads: CASSLARLEETQYF. In DNA, the CDR3 is TGTGCCAGCAGCTTAGCGAGGTTAGAAGAGACCCAGTACTTC.

This clonotype was counted only a few times. The V call is TRBV7-2, the J call TRBJ1-1; a possible D gene is TRBD1 (6 bases). Trimming took 5 bases from V and 3 from J, leaving 10 bases between them. The CDR3 covers 13 residues. Germline CDR1 reads SGHTA; CDR2 reads FQGNSA. The chain's CDR3 is CASSVTGYTEAFF. CDR3 sequence (DNA): TGTGCCAGCAGCGTTACAGGGTACACTGAAGCTTTCTTT. Full variable domain (missing parts from reference TRBV7-2 and TRBJ1-1): GAGVSQSPSNKVTEKGKDVELRCDPISGHTALYWYRQSLGQGLEFLIYFQGNSAPDKSGLPSDRFSAERTGGSVSTLTIQRTQQEDSAVYLCASSVTGYTEAFFGQGTRLTVV.

This clonotype showed up many times. The J gene is TRBJ2-1, the V gene TRBV11-2, with 12 bases aligning to TRBD2. This CDR3 has 15 residues. Germline trimming cut 8 bases from V and 8 bases from J; bases unmatched to any gene: 10. Germline CDR1 reads SGHAT; CDR2 reads FQNNGV. Here the CDR3 reads CASHPLAGGPYEQFF. The CDR3 DNA follows: TGTGCCAGCCACCCCCTAGCGGGAGGGCCGTATGAGCAGTTCTTC.

In its sample, this clonotype was seen a few times. The J gene is TRBJ2-5, the V gene TRBV15; 13 bases map to TRBD2. Germline CDR1 is LNHNV and CDR2 is YYDKDF (reference sequence). V lost 1 base and J lost 1; bases outside the gene matches: 3. The CDR3 extends over 17 amino acids. The chain's CDR3 is CATSRGLAGGSQETQYF. Here the CDR3 DNA reads TGTGCCACCAGCAGAGGACTAGCGGGGGGATCCCAAGAGACCCAGTACTTC.

To note about this clonotype: This likely comes from a read error, as the CDR3 has no conserved phenylalanine or tryptophan at its end. Because the CDR3's place on the DNA is in doubt, the DNA is left out and the CDR3 is given as listed by TCRdb. V usage is TRBV14 and J usage is TRBJ2-1. The CDR3 has 10 residues if both end residues are counted. CDR1 and CDR2 from the germline V gene are SGHDN and FVKESK. The CDR3 loop reads CASSQDRRQL.

This clonotype was counted many times. The chain recombines TRBV29-1 with TRBJ2-1; 10 nucleotides align to TRBD2. V was clipped by 5 bases and J by 4 bases; unmatched bases: 11. The CDR3 length is 16 residues. Germline CDR1 and CDR2: SQVTM and ANQGSEA. As DNA, the CDR3 is TGCAGCGTTCAGAAGCGGGAGGGTGTTCTTTACAATGAGCAGTTCTTC. Its translation: CSVQKREGVLYNEQFF.

This clonotype has a handful of counts. The chain combines TRBV7-8 with TRBJ2-2; possibly TRBD1 for D (6 bases). The CDR3 extends over 17 amino acids. V was pared by 5 bases and J by 4 bases, with 20 bases between. Germline loops: CDR1 SGHVS, CDR2 FQNEAQ. CDR3 sequence: CASSPGQSWASTGELFF. CDR3 coding DNA: TGTGCCAGCAGCCCAGGACAGTCTTGGGCTTCCACCGGGGAGCTGTTTTTT.